Below are 26 T cell receptor beta chains sequenced from a single sample in a study of long-term antiretroviral therapy in people with HIV. They ran version v3.0 of the immunoSEQ assay at survey level. Repertoires were generated with immunoSEQ multiplex PCR, while TCRdb's copy carries only in-frame clones and drops some. The table lists fewer than 40,000 clones, 75% to 90% of them singletons, with roughly 3.6% in the top ten. Sequences were derived from unsorted PBMCs, sampled just before starting antiretroviral therapy. These receptors all stem from a woman between 18 and 29 years old with HIV.

This sequence joins TRBV7-3 and TRBJ2-2; 7 nucleotides match TRBD1. V dropped 5 bases and J dropped 2; count of bases not matched to a gene: 5. This CDR3 spans 15 amino acids. Looked up from germline, CDR1 is SGHTA and CDR2 is FQGTGA. The CDR3 loop is CASSRDSINTGELFF. CDR3 coding DNA: TGTGCCAGCAGCCGGGACAGCATTAACACCGGGGAGCTGTTTTTT.

The chain's CDR3 is CASTGTGLSGGTQYF. In DNA form, the CDR3 reads TGTGCCAGCACCGGGACAGGGCTTTCGGGGGGGACCCAGTACTTC. The V call is TRBV6-6, the J call TRBJ2-5, with 9 positions matching TRBD1. In germline, CDR1 is MNHNY, CDR2 SVGAGI (reference sequence). With 7 bases clipped from V and 7 bases from J, the junction kept 13 bases outside the gene matches. This CDR3 is built from 15 residues.

The gene calls are TRBV18 and TRBJ1-3, with D unclear. Germline V gene data show CDR1 as KGHSH and CDR2 as LQKENI. There are 14 residues in the CDR3. Trimming cost V 3 bases and J 4 bases, with 10 bases left between them. CDR3 amino acids: CASSPEAGGNTIYF. CDR3 bases: TGTGCCAGCTCACCGGAGGCGGGAGGAAACACCATATATTTT.

The J gene is TRBJ1-1, the V gene TRBV7-9; 7 nucleotides line up with TRBD1. The V gene end was trimmed by 6 bases and the J gene end by 8 bases; junction bases not matched to a gene: 6. The CDR3 is made up of 12 amino acids. CDR1 is SEHNR and CDR2 is FQNEAQ in the germline V gene (reference sequence). The CDR3 loop is CASRPTGKEAFF. The DNA for the CDR3 is TGTGCCAGCAGGCCGACAGGGAAAGAAGCTTTCTTT.

This rearrangement joins TRBV6-5 to TRBJ2-6; D uncertain. The CDR3 has 14 residues. The V end lost 5 bases, the J end lost 0 bases, and 5 bases lay between the germline ends. Germline values: CDR1 MNHEY, CDR2 SVGAGI. The CDR3 loop is CASSGGSGANVLTF. CDR3 nucleotide sequence: TGTGCCAGCAGTGGCGGCTCTGGGGCCAACGTCCTGACTTTC.

As to this clone: A junction boundary mismatches the germline segment, possibly from a read error. The chain uses TRBV7-9 and TRBJ2-7; D ambiguous. The CDR3 spans 12 residues. Germline lookup yields CDR1 SEHNR and CDR2 FQNEAQ (reference sequence). As DNA, the CDR3 is TGTGCCAGCAGCTTATCCCCAACCCAGTGGGACTTC. This translates into CASSLSPTQWDF. Supplemented by reference TRBV7-9 and TRBJ2-7, the full variable domain reads DTGVSQNPRHKITKRGQNVTFRCDPISEHNRLYWYRQTLGQGPEFLTYFQNEAQLEKSRLLSDRFSAERPKGSFSTLEIQRTEQGDSAMYLCASSLSPTQWDFGPGTRLTVT.

The rearrangement uses TRBV11-2 and TRBJ1-5; D is unresolved. The CDR3 has 13 residues. The ends were cut back, 1 base at V and 4 bases at J, with 5 bases in the middle. From germline, CDR1 is SGHAT and CDR2 FQNNGV. CDR3 residues: CASSLARNQPQHF. The CDR3 DNA is TGTGCCAGCAGCTTAGCGAGAAATCAGCCCCAGCATTTT. Variable domain in full (rest from reference TRBV11-2 and TRBJ1-5): EAGVAQSPRYKIIEKRQSVAFWCNPISGHATLYWYQQILGQGPKLLIQFQNNGVVDDSQLPKDRFSAERLKGVDSTLKIQPAKLEDSAVYLCASSLARNQPQHFGDGTRLSIL.

Only one count was recorded for this clone. The rearrangement uses TRBV13 and TRBJ2-5, with TRBD2 matching 10 bases. Trimming cost V 1 base and J 3 bases; bases outside gene matches: 5. There are 16 residues in the CDR3. Germline V lookup: CDR1 PRHDT, CDR2 FYEKMQ (reference sequence). The CDR3 sequence: CASSLDRTSGKETQYF. Written as DNA, the CDR3 is TGTGCCAGCAGCTTAGATCGGACTAGCGGAAAAGAGACCCAGTACTTC.

The J gene is TRBJ2-7, the V gene TRBV7-9, with TRBD1 matching 10 bases. Trimming removed 4 bases from V and 3 bases from J; junction bases left unmatched: 15. The CDR3 has 18 residues. CDR1 and CDR2 from the germline V gene are SEHNR and FQNEAQ (reference sequence). CDR3 loop: CASSSRTGGSRDLYEQYF. CDR3 nucleotides: TGTGCCAGCAGCTCTAGGACAGGGGGTAGTAGGGATCTCTACGAGCAGTACTTC.

CDR3 in amino acids: CASSRRGTSGTYEQYF. In DNA form, the CDR3 reads TGTGCCAGCAGCCGACGTGGGACTAGCGGAACCTACGAGCAGTACTTC. The rearrangement links TRBV5-4 to TRBJ2-7; 11 positions match TRBD2. This CDR3 comprises 16 residues. Unmatched junction bases numbered 8, after V lost 4 bases and J lost 2 bases. CDR1 and CDR2 (germline): SGHNT, YYREEE (reference sequence).

V gene TRBV6-6 combines with J gene TRBJ1-2, with D unresolved. CDR3 length: 13 amino acids. The V end was cut by 0 bases, the J end by 8 bases, with 10 bases between. Germline CDR1 MNHNY, CDR2 SVGAGI (reference sequence). The CDR3 region has the DNA TGTGCCAGCAGTTACTCTCCAGGAGGGGGCTACACCTTC. Amino acids: CASSYSPGGGYTF.

The rearrangement uses TRBV7-2 and TRBJ2-5; tentative D call: TRBD2 (6 bases). The V gene's germline CDR1 is SGHTA and CDR2 FQGNSA. CDR3 length: 14 residues. Deletions cut 5 bases from V and 5 bases from J, with 15 bases between. In nucleotides, the CDR3 is TGTGCCAGCAGCCCGGCGGGGAGGAGGGAGACCCAGTACTTC. Amino acids: CASSPAGRRETQYF.

The chain is built from TRBV4-1 and TRBJ2-7; 8 nucleotides agree with TRBD2. V gave up 1 base and J gave up 3 bases; unmatched junction bases: 8. Germline V lookup: CDR1 MGHRA, CDR2 YSYEKL. The CDR3 is made up of 16 amino acids. CDR3 sequence reads: CASSQVAAAGVYEQYF. The CDR3 bases are TGCGCCAGCAGCCAAGTGGCAGCAGCGGGAGTCTACGAGCAGTACTTC.

This clone was counted once. The CDR3 sequence: CASSDVGNQPQHF. As DNA, the CDR3 is TGTGCCAGCAGCGATGTTGGGAATCAGCCCCAGCATTTT. The chain couples TRBV9 to TRBJ1-5; D ambiguous. CDR1 is SGDLS and CDR2 is YYNGEE in the germline V gene. Trimming took off 3 bases at V and 4 bases at J, with 8 bases between the two ends. CDR3 size: 13 residues.

This clone was detected once. V usage is TRBV27 and J usage is TRBJ2-5; D uncertain. V was trimmed by 5 bases and J by 3 bases, leaving 7 bases between them. The CDR3 has 12 amino acids. Germline assignment: CDR1 MNHEY and CDR2 SMNVEV (reference sequence). CDR3 sequence (DNA): TGTGCCAGCAGTCTGCCGGAAGAGACCCAGTACTTC. This sequence encodes CASSLPEETQYF.

This rearrangement joins TRBV4-2 to TRBJ2-1; a possible D gene is TRBD2 (6 bases). CDR3 size: 14 residues. Per the germline V gene, CDR1 is LGHNA and CDR2 is YNFKEQ. V was shortened by 8 bases and J by 6 bases, with 17 bases between the two germline ends. The CDR3 region has the DNA TGTGCCAGCGTCGGGCGGGACCATGTCAATGAGCAGTTCTTC. Encoded protein: CASVGRDHVNEQFF.

The chain couples TRBV7-8 to TRBJ2-7, with D unresolved. The V gene's germline CDR1 is SGHVS and CDR2 FQNEAQ. The CDR3 is 17 residues long. V lost 4 bases to trimming and J lost 0 bases, with 19 bases between them. CDR3 residues: CASSSVSLYRSSYEQYF. CDR3 in DNA: TGTGCCAGCAGCTCCGTGTCTCTGTACAGATCCTCCTACGAGCAGTACTTC.

This chain uses TRBV28 with TRBJ2-3, with 13 bases aligning to TRBD2. The CDR3 spans 16 residues. The germline gives CDR1 MDHEN, CDR2 SYDVKM. Unmatched junction bases numbered 5, after V lost 4 bases and J lost 4 bases. The CDR3 bases are TGTGCCAGCAGTTCTACTAGCGGGAGGGCCGCAGATACGCAGTATTTT. This codes for CASSSTSGRAADTQYF. The full variable domain, completed using reference TRBV28 and TRBJ2-3, is DVKVTQSSRYLVKRTGEKVFLECVQDMDHENMFWYRQDPGLGLRLIYFSYDVKMKEKGDIPEGYSVSREKKERFSLILESASTNQTSMYLCASSSTSGRAADTQYFGPGTRLTVL.

The gene calls are TRBV2 and TRBJ2-7; 8 bases line up with TRBD2. The CDR3 loop spans 14 amino acids. Losses at the gene ends were 7 bases for V and 2 bases for J; bases not matched to a gene: 7. Germline CDR1 reads SNHLY; CDR2 reads FYNNEI. The CDR3 sequence is CASTGRGVPYEQYF. In DNA, the CDR3 is TGTGCCAGCACCGGGCGGGGGGTCCCCTACGAGCAGTACTTC.

The chain recombines TRBV9 with TRBJ2-1, with 9 bases lining up with TRBD2. The CDR3 covers 17 residues. With 0 bases clipped from V and 7 bases from J, the junction kept 11 bases outside the gene matches. Germline V CDR1 and CDR2: SGDLS, YYNGEE. The CDR3 DNA reads TGTGCCAGCAGCGTAGGGGCCAAGGCGGGAGGGCGGAATGAGCAGTTCTTC. As protein: CASSVGAKAGGRNEQFF.

The CDR3 region is CASQSGRTGTEAFF. CDR3 nucleotide sequence: TGTGCCAGCCAATCAGGGCGGACAGGGACTGAAGCTTTCTTT. The chain has TRBV28 and TRBJ1-1; 8 bases are shared with TRBD1. The CDR3 sequence is 14 residues long. Germline V CDR1 and CDR2: MDHEN, SYDVKM. Trimming cost V 8 bases and J 5 bases; bases outside gene matches: 10.

The CDR3 coding sequence is TGCGCCAGCAGCTTGAGGCCCTTGAGGGGGTTCGGACTAGCGGGACACTACGAGCAGTACTTC. It is translated as CASSLRPLRGFGLAGHYEQYF. This chain links TRBV5-1 with TRBJ2-7; 12 nucleotides match TRBD2. Germline V gene lookup returns CDR1 SGHRS and CDR2 YFSETQ. CDR3 length equals 21 residues. J gave up 3 bases and V 1 base, and 20 bases lay outside the gene matches.

In this sample, this clone turned up once. The CDR3 DNA reads TGTGCCAGCAGGGAGCGGAACACCGGGGAGCTGTTTTTT. Translated, it gives CASRERNTGELFF. The J gene is TRBJ2-2, the V gene TRBV27; no clear D gene. CDR3 length: 13 residues. The germline V gene encodes CDR1 MNHEY and CDR2 SMNVEV (reference sequence). Trimming took off 6 bases at V and 1 base at J, with 6 bases between the two ends.

J is TRBJ2-5 and V is TRBV7-8, with TRBD2 identical over 14 bases. This CDR3 is built from 16 residues. CDR1 is SGHVS, CDR2 FQNEAQ, per germline. The V segment lost 6 bases and the J segment 5 bases; nucleotides outside the gene matches: 8. The CDR3 loop reads CASSKMGLAGVETQYF. As DNA, the CDR3 is TGTGCCAGCAGTAAGATGGGACTAGCGGGAGTCGAGACCCAGTACTTC. Using reference TRBV7-8 and TRBJ2-5 for the parts outside the CDR3, the full variable domain is GAGVSQSPRYKVAKRGQDVALRCDPISGHVSLFWYQQALGQGPEFLTYFQNEAQLDKSGLPSDRFFAERPEGSVSTLKIQRTQQEDSAVYLCASSKMGLAGVETQYFGPGTRLLVL.

The V gene is TRBV7-3, the J gene TRBJ1-2; D possibly corresponds to TRBD1 (6 bases). This CDR3 is built from 13 residues. V was cut by 5 bases and J by 5 bases, with 12 bases left in between. Germline V gives CDR1 SGHTA, CDR2 FQGTGA. The CDR3 nucleotides are TGTGCCAGCAGCAGGACTCAGGGGTATGGCTACACCTTC. This sequence encodes CASSRTQGYGYTF.

The chain recombines TRBV25-1 with TRBJ2-2, with D perhaps TRBD1 (5 bases). This CDR3 contains 15 residues. V lost 3 bases to trimming and J lost 4 bases, with 12 bases between them. Germline V gene lookup returns CDR1 MGHDK and CDR2 SYGVNS. This CDR3 reads CASSETRVLTGELFF. In DNA, the CDR3 is TGTGCCAGCAGTGAGACCAGGGTCCTCACCGGGGAGCTGTTTTTT.